Listed here are 18 T cell receptor beta chains from one sample, sequenced in a study of shared clonotypes between healthy human individuals. Sequencing used immunoSEQ multiplex PCR; TCRdb keeps in-frame clones, though not all of them. The data show about 2.4 million clones, just over 90% seen once. Sequencing was done on a sample of naive CD4+ T cells sorted from blood. The subset: CD45RA+ positively selected. These receptors all stem from a young man in good health.

The chain combines TRBV16 with TRBJ2-7; D is unclear. The CDR3 totals 12 residues. Germline loops: CDR1 KGHSY, CDR2 FQNENV. Trimming pared 4 bases from V and 4 bases from J, leaving 8 bases between. The CDR3 sequence: CASSPLNYEQYF. CDR3 coding DNA: TGTGCCAGCAGCCCCTTGAATTACGAGCAGTACTTC.

The chain employs TRBV5-1 and TRBJ2-3; TRBD2 matches at 8 bases. In germline, CDR1 is SGHRS, CDR2 YFSETQ. The CDR3 runs 13 residues. Trimming cost V 7 bases and J 5 bases; bases outside gene matches: 6. The CDR3 DNA sequence: TGCGCCAGCTTTGGACGGGAGGGAGATACGCAGTATTTT. The encoded protein is CASFGREGDTQYF.

V usage is TRBV5-6 and J usage is TRBJ1-3; D is undetermined. Germline CDR1 is SGHDT and CDR2 is YYEEEE. The CDR3 has 16 amino acids. Deletions cut 0 bases from V and 1 base from J, with 11 bases between. The CDR3 nucleotides are TGTGCCAGCAGCTTGGGGAACCCTAGGTCTGGAAACACCATATATTTT. This encodes CASSLGNPRSGNTIYF.

Details on this clone: Within the sample, other DNA sequences also encode this same CDR3. The V call is TRBV9, the J call TRBJ2-2, with D unclear. This CDR3 region has 12 residues. V dropped 2 bases and J dropped 8 bases, with 7 bases sitting between them. Per germline, CDR1 SGDLS and CDR2 YYNGEE. This CDR3 is CASSVGTGELFF. The CDR3 DNA reads TGTGCCAGCAGCGTTGGAACAGGGGAGCTGTTTTTT.

Note on this clone: Other DNA sequences in the sample encode the same CDR3. The rearrangement links TRBV11-2 to TRBJ1-1; unclear D gene. This CDR3 contains 13 residues. Germline loops: CDR1 SGHAT, CDR2 FQNNGV. V lost 0 bases and J lost 1, with 3 bases in between. The CDR3 is CASSLETNTEAFF. The CDR3 DNA reads TGTGCCAGCAGCTTAGAGACGAACACTGAAGCTTTCTTT. Complete variable domain (other parts from reference TRBV11-2 and TRBJ1-1): EAGVAQSPRYKIIEKRQSVAFWCNPISGHATLYWYQQILGQGPKLLIQFQNNGVVDDSQLPKDRFSAERLKGVDSTLKIQPAKLEDSAVYLCASSLETNTEAFFGQGTRLTVV.

About this clone itself: The sample holds other DNA sequences that translate to the same CDR3. This chain links TRBV11-2 with TRBJ1-2, with D perhaps TRBD1 (5 bases). V was shortened by 3 bases and J by 5 bases, with 7 bases between the two germline ends. Per the germline V gene, CDR1 is SGHAT and CDR2 is FQNNGV. The CDR3 loop spans 12 amino acids. The CDR3, as DNA: TGTGCCAGCAGCTTCGAGGGGTATGGCTACACCTTC. Encoded protein: CASSFEGYGYTF. The complete variable domain, with remaining parts taken from reference TRBV11-2 and TRBJ1-2, reads EAGVAQSPRYKIIEKRQSVAFWCNPISGHATLYWYQQILGQGPKLLIQFQNNGVVDDSQLPKDRFSAERLKGVDSTLKIQPAKLEDSAVYLCASSFEGYGYTFGSGTRLTVV.

The chain couples TRBV9 to TRBJ2-3; 7 positions agree with TRBD2. Losses at the gene ends were 4 bases for V and 6 bases for J; bases not matched to a gene: 11. The CDR3 is 15 residues long. Germline-derived CDR1 and CDR2 are SGDLS and YYNGEE. CDR3 DNA sequence: TGTGCCAGCAGCCCCGAGCGGGAACTCTTGGATACGCAGTATTTT. It translates to CASSPERELLDTQYF. The whole variable domain, filled in from reference TRBV9 and TRBJ2-3, reads DSGVTQTPKHLITATGQRVTLRCSPRSGDLSVYWYQQSLDQGLQFLIQYYNGEERAKGNILERFSAQQFPDLHSELNLSSLELGDSALYFCASSPERELLDTQYFGPGTRLTVL.

V gene TRBV25-1 combines with J gene TRBJ1-2; no firm D call. CDR3 length equals 13 residues. The germline V gene encodes CDR1 MGHDK and CDR2 SYGVNS. Deletions cut 2 bases from V and 4 bases from J, with 8 bases between. In DNA, the CDR3 is TGTGCCAGCAGTGAAGTGGGGATCTATGGCTACACCTTC. Translation: CASSEVGIYGYTF.

This chain connects TRBV6-6 to TRBJ2-1; 7 bases align to TRBD1. The V and J ends lost 5 bases and 9 bases, in that order; junction bases with no gene match: 7. Germline V lookup: CDR1 MNHNY, CDR2 SVGAGI (reference sequence). The CDR3 has 13 residues. The CDR3 region is CASSPGDSSEQFF. CDR3 in DNA: TGTGCCAGCAGTCCAGGGGACAGCAGTGAGCAGTTCTTC.

The V and J genes are TRBV5-1 and TRBJ2-7, with D possibly matching TRBD1 (7 bases). V was pared by 2 bases and J by 2 bases, with 23 bases between. This CDR3 spans 18 amino acids. CDR1 is SGHRS, CDR2 YFSETQ, per germline. The CDR3 bases are TGCGCCAGCAGCTTATACAGGGGAGGAGAGTTAACAACCTACGAGCAGTACTTC. Protein sequence: CASSLYRGGELTTYEQYF.

The V gene is TRBV7-9, the J gene TRBJ2-3, with D hard to call. Germline assignment: CDR1 SEHNR and CDR2 FQNEAQ (reference sequence). The CDR3 has 12 residues. Trimming pared 5 bases from V and 5 bases from J, leaving 8 bases between. DNA of the CDR3: TGTGCCAGCAGCCCCTCTCGAGATACGCAGTATTTT. Its translation is CASSPSRDTQYF.

The V and J genes are TRBV6-1 and TRBJ2-4, with 8 nucleotides matching TRBD1. Losses at the gene ends were 3 bases for V and 15 bases for J; bases not matched to a gene: 7. The V gene's germline CDR1 is MNHNS and CDR2 SASEGT. CDR3 length equals 12 residues. The CDR3 sequence: CASSDRGRGPYF. The CDR3 DNA follows: TGTGCCAGCAGTGACAGGGGGCGAGGACCGTACTTC.

The V and J genes are TRBV5-1 and TRBJ1-1; the D gene is possibly TRBD1 (6 bases). Germline-derived CDR1 and CDR2 are SGHRS and YFSETQ. This CDR3 is 15 amino acids long. Trimming cost V 4 bases and J 4 bases, with 17 bases left between them. The DNA for the CDR3 is TGCGCCAGCAGCAACGGGGGGGCGTTTGGCACTGAAGCTTTCTTT. Its translation is CASSNGGAFGTEAFF.

The rearrangement uses TRBV28 and TRBJ2-7; 11 bases are shared with TRBD2. Germline CDR1 and CDR2: MDHEN and SYDVKM. V lost 6 bases, J lost 3 bases, and 7 bases stayed unmatched. The CDR3 has 15 amino acids. CDR3 in DNA: TGTGCCAGCAGCCGGGGGACTAGCGGACTCTACGAGCAGTACTTC. It translates to CASSRGTSGLYEQYF.

The chain couples TRBV19 to TRBJ2-7; 11 bases match TRBD1. Looked up from germline, CDR1 is LNHDA and CDR2 is SQIVND (reference sequence). This CDR3 contains 15 residues. Germline trimming cut 0 bases from V and 4 bases from J; bases unmatched to any gene: 2. As DNA, the CDR3 is TGTGCCAGTAGTATAGAGGACAGGGGGCGGTACGAGCAGTACTTC. It translates to CASSIEDRGRYEQYF.

The chain employs TRBV11-3 and TRBJ2-5; the match to TRBD1 covers 9 bases. Per germline, CDR1 SGHNT and CDR2 YENEEA. This CDR3 contains 14 residues. V was pared by 5 bases and J by 5 bases, with 6 bases of the junction left unmatched. The CDR3 nucleotides are TGTGCCAGCAGCCCGGGGACAGGGACGGAGACCCAGTACTTC. Translated: CASSPGTGTETQYF.

The genes are TRBV27 and TRBJ1-4, with D possibly TRBD1 on 5 matching bases. The CDR3 runs to 15 residues. Germline V gene sequence: CDR1 MNHEY, CDR2 SMNVEV (reference sequence). Trimming left V 5 bases short and J 7 bases short, with 17 bases between. CDR3 nucleotide sequence: TGTGCCAGCAGTCCCTTCGCGGGGGTGTCTGAAAAACTGTTTTTT. This encodes CASSPFAGVSEKLFF.

Concerning this clone: Distinct nucleotide sequences in the sample also encode this CDR3. The rearrangement uses TRBV7-2 and TRBJ1-6, with a possible D match to TRBD1 (5 bases). Trimming cost V 5 bases and J 4 bases, with 9 bases left between them. The CDR3 is made up of 14 amino acids. Per germline, CDR1 SGHTA and CDR2 FQGNSA. CDR3 in amino acids: CASSPRGYNSPLHF. The CDR3 bases are TGTGCCAGCAGCCCTCGGGGGTATAATTCACCCCTCCACTTT.